This TCR beta chain derives from a study of T-cell memory formation after mild COVID-19. The germline gives CDR1 MNHEY, CDR2 SVGEGT. V lost 6 bases and J lost 0; bases outside the gene matches: 4. The CDR3 spans 15 residues. TCRdb independently ran MiXCR on the 5' RACE reads; one entry per CDR3 protein. The table has about 300,000 distinct CDR3 sequences, around 19% seen once. The rearrangement uses TRBV6-2 or TRBV6-3 and TRBJ1-1; 10 bases agree with TRBD1. Sequenced sample: PBMCs or a T cell subset sorted from them (not recorded which). The receptor was isolated from a man aged 18 to 29 who had mild COVID-19 (a few samples of this study predate the infection). Cell type and time point are not known. The CDR3 nucleotides are TGTGCCAGCAGCCGGACAGGGGGTATGAACACTGAAGCTTTCTTT. This codes for CASSRTGGMNTEAFF.